This TCR beta chain was sequenced in a study of blood T cell repertoires in COVID-19. Across the study: Some COVID-19 samples were acute and others convalescent; all came from the United States, Italy and Spain.

Clones were read by immunoSEQ multiplex PCR, and TCRdb kept only the in-frame ones, dropping some. The sample includes 140,000 to 150,000 clones, 86% of them seen just once. Germline V CDR1 and CDR2: LNHDA, SQIVND (reference sequence). The V and J ends lost 3 bases and 7 bases respectively, with 7 bases between them. This CDR3 is built from 13 residues. The gene calls are TRBV19 and TRBJ1-6; D gene ambiguous. This receptor was taken from a man aged 45-60 years who had recovered from COVID-19. Sequenced: PBMCs or T cells enriched from blood (not recorded which). The CDR3 region is CASSMRMNSPLHF. CDR3 coding DNA: TGTGCCAGTAGTATGCGGATGAATTCACCCCTCCACTTT.